The 14 T cell receptor beta chains below were found in one sample sequenced in a study of shared clonotypes between healthy human individuals. TCRdb's copy holds only in-frame clones and misses some; the assay was immunoSEQ multiplex PCR. The sample holds some 800,000 clones, almost 95% seen once. The naive CD8 fraction comprised CD45RO-negative cells positively selected for CCR7 and excluded terminally differentiated effector memory CD45RA+ cells. The sample taken for sequencing was naive CD8+ T cells sorted from blood. The origin of the receptors is a man in his thirties or forties in good health.

The rearrangement uses TRBV2 and TRBJ2-7; TRBD2 matches 12 bases. The CDR3 runs to 16 residues. Germline V lookup: CDR1 SNHLY, CDR2 FYNNEI. The trim removed 5 bases at V and 2 bases at J, leaving 7 bases unmatched. CDR3 loop: CASSRTSGIETYEQYF. The CDR3 bases are TGTGCCAGCAGTAGGACTAGCGGGATAGAAACCTACGAGCAGTACTTC.

The chain employs TRBV19 and TRBJ2-1; D remains ambiguous. Germline V CDR1 and CDR2: LNHDA, SQIVND (reference sequence). The CDR3 is 14 residues long. Trimming removed 3 bases from V and 5 bases from J, with 11 bases in between. CDR3 coding DNA: TGTGCCAGTAGTATTGCCAGGACCGACAATGAGCAGTTCTTC. It codes for CASSIARTDNEQFF.

The V gene is TRBV7-9, the J gene TRBJ2-1; either TRBD1 or TRBD2 may supply D (5 bases each). Germline V CDR1 and CDR2: SEHNR, FQNEAQ (reference sequence). Trimming removed 4 bases from V and 0 bases from J, with 13 bases in between. The CDR3 contains 16 residues. The CDR3 nucleotides read TGTGCCAGCAGCTCGGCCCGGGGCAGCTCCTACAATGAGCAGTTCTTC. This gives the protein CASSSARGSSYNEQFF.

The chain carries TRBV7-9 and TRBJ1-3; D not certain. Germline V gives CDR1 SEHNR, CDR2 FQNEAQ (reference sequence). The CDR3 has 15 amino acids. V was clipped by 5 bases and J by 0 bases, with 11 bases between them. DNA of the CDR3: TGTGCCAGCAGCATAGACGGGAGCTCTGGAAACACCATATATTTT. Residues: CASSIDGSSGNTIYF.

The CDR3, as DNA: TGCGCCAGCAGCCAAGACGGGGGGTTGTACAATGAGCAGTTCTTC. This codes for CASSQDGGLYNEQFF. V and J are TRBV4-3 and TRBJ2-1; TRBD2 aligns across 7 bases. Losses at the gene ends were 0 bases for V and 4 bases for J; bases not matched to a gene: 3. Germline V lookup: CDR1 LGHNA, CDR2 YSLEER. The CDR3 spans 15 residues.

J is TRBJ2-2 and V is TRBV13; no definite D call. The V and J ends lost 6 bases and 6 bases respectively, with 17 bases between them. This CDR3 is 15 amino acids long. Germline CDR1 and CDR2: PRHDT and FYEKMQ (reference sequence). CDR3 loop: CASSYDSVPPGELFF. The CDR3 DNA reads TGTGCCAGCAGTTACGACTCCGTACCACCCGGGGAGCTGTTTTTT.

This rearrangement joins TRBV30 to TRBJ1-1, with a possible D match to TRBD1 (5 bases). Germline lookup yields CDR1 GTSNPN and CDR2 SVGIG (reference sequence). The CDR3 totals 12 residues. The V gene lost 3 bases and the J gene lost 6 bases, with 11 bases spanning the gap. CDR3 DNA: TGTGCCTGGAGCCCCCAGGGACCTGAAGCTTTCTTT. Encoded protein: CAWSPQGPEAFF.

V and J are TRBV6-6 and TRBJ1-5; possible D gene TRBD1, 5 bases. V was shortened by 6 bases and J by 4 bases, with 13 bases between the two germline ends. CDR3 size: 14 residues. Germline assignment: CDR1 MNHNY and CDR2 SVGAGI (reference sequence). CDR3 nucleotides: TGTGCCAGCAGCAATCAGGGCCCGAATCAGCCCCAGCATTTT. Amino acids: CASSNQGPNQPQHF.

The gene calls are TRBV19 and TRBJ1-5; TRBD1 matches 7 bases. Trimming cost V 1 base and J 4 bases; bases outside gene matches: 10. The CDR3 runs 17 residues. CDR1 and CDR2 (germline): LNHDA, SQIVND (reference sequence). CDR3 sequence: CASSIGQGVGGNQPQHF. CDR3 in DNA: TGTGCCAGTAGTATAGGACAGGGTGTAGGGGGGAATCAGCCCCAGCATTTT.

Regarding this clone: Within the sample, other DNA sequences also encode this same CDR3. This sequence joins TRBV29-1 and TRBJ2-5; D is perhaps TRBD2 (5 bases). Trimming removed 4 bases at V and 5 bases at J, with 5 bases between. Germline V gene data show CDR1 as SQVTM and CDR2 as ANQGSEA. The CDR3 runs 10 residues. CDR3 sequence (DNA): TGCAGCGTTGGAGGGGAGACCCAGTACTTC. This translates into CSVGGETQYF.

The V call is TRBV11-2, the J call TRBJ1-1, with TRBD1 matching 7 bases. Germline V gene sequence: CDR1 SGHAT, CDR2 FQNNGV. V dropped 6 bases and J dropped 5; count of bases not matched to a gene: 9. This CDR3 is 14 amino acids long. DNA of the CDR3: TGTGCCAGCAGAAGCCTACAGGGGAGAACTGAAGCTTTCTTT. Its translation is CASRSLQGRTEAFF. The full variable domain, rest sourced from reference TRBV11-2 and TRBJ1-1, is EAGVAQSPRYKIIEKRQSVAFWCNPISGHATLYWYQQILGQGPKLLIQFQNNGVVDDSQLPKDRFSAERLKGVDSTLKIQPAKLEDSAVYLCASRSLQGRTEAFFGQGTRLTVV.

This sequence joins TRBV27 and TRBJ2-7; TRBD2 is a possible D gene (5 bases). This CDR3 region has 13 residues. Trimming removed 5 bases at V and 4 bases at J, with 12 bases between. The germline CDR1 and CDR2 sequences are MNHEY and SMNVEV (reference sequence). As DNA, the CDR3 is TGTGCCAGCAGTATCCTAGCTTCTTACGAGCAGTACTTC. Encoded protein: CASSILASYEQYF.

The CDR3 DNA follows: TGTGCCAGCAGCTTCAGCACCGGGGAGCTGTTTTTT. It is translated as CASSFSTGELFF. The chain recombines TRBV5-6 with TRBJ2-2; D not resolved. Per the germline V gene, CDR1 is SGHDT and CDR2 is YYEEEE. The CDR3 loop spans 12 amino acids. Trimming removed 2 bases at V and 4 bases at J, with 3 bases between.

This clone was recorded only once. The chain combines TRBV10-3 with TRBJ2-5; D is possibly TRBD1 or TRBD2 (5 bases each). Deletions cut 5 bases from V and 2 bases from J, with 12 bases between. The germline V gene has CDR1 ENHRY and CDR2 SYGVKD. This CDR3 region has 14 residues. In DNA, the CDR3 is TGTGCCATCAGTTCCGTAGGGGAGCAAGAGACCCAGTACTTC. As protein: CAISSVGEQETQYF.